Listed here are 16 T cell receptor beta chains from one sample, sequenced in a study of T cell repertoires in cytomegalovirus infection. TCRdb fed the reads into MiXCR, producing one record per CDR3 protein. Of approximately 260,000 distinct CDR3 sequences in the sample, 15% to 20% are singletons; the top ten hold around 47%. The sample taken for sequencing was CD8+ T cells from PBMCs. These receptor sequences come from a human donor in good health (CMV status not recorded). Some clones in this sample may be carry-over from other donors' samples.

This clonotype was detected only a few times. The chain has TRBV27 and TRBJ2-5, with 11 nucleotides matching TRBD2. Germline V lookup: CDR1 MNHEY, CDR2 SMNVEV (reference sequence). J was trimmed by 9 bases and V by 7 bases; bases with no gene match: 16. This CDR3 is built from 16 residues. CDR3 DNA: TGTGCCAGCAACACCGGGACTAGCGGTACCAAGAGACCCCAGTACTTC. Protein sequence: CASNTGTSGTKRPQYF.

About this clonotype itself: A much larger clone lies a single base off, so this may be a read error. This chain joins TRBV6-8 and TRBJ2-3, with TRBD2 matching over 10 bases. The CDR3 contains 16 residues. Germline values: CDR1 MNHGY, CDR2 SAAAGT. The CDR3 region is CASSYSTLAGQDTLYF. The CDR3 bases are TGTGCCAGCAGTTACTCGACACTAGCGGGGCAAGATACGCTGTATTTT.

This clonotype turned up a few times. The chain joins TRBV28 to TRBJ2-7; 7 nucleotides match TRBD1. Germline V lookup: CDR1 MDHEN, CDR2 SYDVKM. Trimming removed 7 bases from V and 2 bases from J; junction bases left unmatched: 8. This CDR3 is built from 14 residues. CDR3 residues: CASTMTGQPYEQYF. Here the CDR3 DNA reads TGTGCCAGCACCATGACAGGGCAACCCTACGAGCAGTACTTC. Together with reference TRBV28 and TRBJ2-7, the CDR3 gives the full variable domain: DVKVTQSSRYLVKRTGEKVFLECVQDMDHENMFWYRQDPGLGLRLIYFSYDVKMKEKGDIPEGYSVSREKKERFSLILESASTNQTSMYLCASTMTGQPYEQYFGPGTRLTVT.

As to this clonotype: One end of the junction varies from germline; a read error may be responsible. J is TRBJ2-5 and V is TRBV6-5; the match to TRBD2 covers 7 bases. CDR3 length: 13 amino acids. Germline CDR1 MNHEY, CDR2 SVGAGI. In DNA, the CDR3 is TGTACCAGCAGTCCGGCCCAGCGGGGGACCCAGTACTTC. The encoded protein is CTSSPAQRGTQYF.

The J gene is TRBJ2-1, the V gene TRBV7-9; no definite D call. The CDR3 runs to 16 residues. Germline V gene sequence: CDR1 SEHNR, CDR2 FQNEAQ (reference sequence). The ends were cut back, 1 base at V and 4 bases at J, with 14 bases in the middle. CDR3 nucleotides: TGTGCCAGCAGCTTAGGACAAAACCTTCGGTACAATGAGCAGTTCTTC. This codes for CASSLGQNLRYNEQFF.

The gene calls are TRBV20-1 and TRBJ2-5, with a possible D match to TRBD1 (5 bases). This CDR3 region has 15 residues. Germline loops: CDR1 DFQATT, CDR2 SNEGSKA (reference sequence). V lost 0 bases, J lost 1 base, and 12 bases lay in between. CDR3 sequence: CSARDEVQAQETQYF. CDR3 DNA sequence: TGCAGTGCTAGAGATGAGGTACAGGCCCAAGAGACCCAGTACTTC.

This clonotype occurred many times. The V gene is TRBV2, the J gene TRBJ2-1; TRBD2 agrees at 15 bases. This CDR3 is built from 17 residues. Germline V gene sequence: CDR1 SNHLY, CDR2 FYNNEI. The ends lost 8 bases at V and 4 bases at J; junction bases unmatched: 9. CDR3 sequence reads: CASSYLGLAGGYNEQFF. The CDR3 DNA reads TGTGCCAGCTCCTACCTCGGACTAGCGGGGGGGTACAATGAGCAGTTCTTC. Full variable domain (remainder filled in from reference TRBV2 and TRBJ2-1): EPEVTQTPSHQVTQMGQEVILRCVPISNHLYFYWYRQILGQKVEFLVSFYNNEISEKSEIFDDQFSVERPDGSNFTLKIRSTKLEDSAMYFCASSYLGLAGGYNEQFFGPGTRLTVL.

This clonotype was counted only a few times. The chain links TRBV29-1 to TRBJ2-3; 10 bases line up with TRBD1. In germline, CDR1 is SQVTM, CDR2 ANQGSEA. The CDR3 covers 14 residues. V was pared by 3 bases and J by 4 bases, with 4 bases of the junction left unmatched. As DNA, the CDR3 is TGCAGCGTTGATGGGACAGGGGCGGCAGATACGCAGTATTTT. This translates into CSVDGTGAADTQYF.

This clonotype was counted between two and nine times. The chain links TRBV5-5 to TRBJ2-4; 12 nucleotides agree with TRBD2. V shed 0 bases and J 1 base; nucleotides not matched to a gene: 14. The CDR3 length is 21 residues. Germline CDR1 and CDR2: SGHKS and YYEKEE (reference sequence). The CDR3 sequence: CASSLVVLSSGGARAKNIQYF. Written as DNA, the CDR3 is TGTGCCAGCAGCTTGGTGGTCTTATCTAGCGGGGGGGCGAGGGCCAAAAACATTCAGTACTTC.

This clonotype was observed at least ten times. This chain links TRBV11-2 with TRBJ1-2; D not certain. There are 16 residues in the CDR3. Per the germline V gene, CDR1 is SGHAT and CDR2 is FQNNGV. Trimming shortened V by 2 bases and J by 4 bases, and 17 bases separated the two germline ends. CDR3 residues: CASSLSEAIPLYGYTF. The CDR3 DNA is TGTGCCAGCAGCTTATCTGAAGCAATACCCCTCTATGGCTACACCTTC.

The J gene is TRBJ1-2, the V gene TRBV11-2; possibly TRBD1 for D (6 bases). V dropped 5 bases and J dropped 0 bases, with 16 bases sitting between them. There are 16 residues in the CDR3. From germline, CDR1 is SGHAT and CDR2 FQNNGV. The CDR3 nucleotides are TGTGCCAGCAGCGTTGCGTCAGGGGCAACTAACTATGGCTACACCTTC. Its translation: CASSVASGATNYGYTF.

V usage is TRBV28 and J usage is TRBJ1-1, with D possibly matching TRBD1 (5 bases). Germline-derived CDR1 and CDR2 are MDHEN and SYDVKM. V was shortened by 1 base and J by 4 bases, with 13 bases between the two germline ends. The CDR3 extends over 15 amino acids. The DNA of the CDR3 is TGTGCCAGCAGTTTATCTAGATCTGGGGGCACTGAAGCTTTCTTT. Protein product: CASSLSRSGGTEAFF.

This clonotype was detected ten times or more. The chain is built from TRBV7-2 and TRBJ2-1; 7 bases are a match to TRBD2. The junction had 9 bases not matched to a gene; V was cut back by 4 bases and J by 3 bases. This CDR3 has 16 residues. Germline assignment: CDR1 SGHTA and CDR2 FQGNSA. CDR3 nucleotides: TGTGCCAGCAGCTCCCTGAGGCGGGAGAACTACAATGAGCAGTTCTTC. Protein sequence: CASSSLRRENYNEQFF.

CDR3 loop: CASRPRGTEGYNEQFF. The CDR3, as DNA: TGCGCCAGCAGACCCCGGGGCACAGAGGGATACAATGAGCAGTTCTTC. This rearrangement joins TRBV5-1 to TRBJ2-1, with D perhaps TRBD1 or TRBD2 (5 bases each). V was trimmed by 5 bases and J by 4 bases, leaving 19 bases between them. The length of the CDR3 is 16 residues. Germline V gene data show CDR1 as SGHRS and CDR2 as YFSETQ.

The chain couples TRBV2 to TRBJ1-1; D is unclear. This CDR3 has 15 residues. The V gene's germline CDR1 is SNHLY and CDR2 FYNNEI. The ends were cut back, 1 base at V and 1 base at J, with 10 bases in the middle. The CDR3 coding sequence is TGTGCCAGCAGTGAAGTTTCTCCGGCGAACACTGAAGCTTTCTTT. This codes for CASSEVSPANTEAFF.

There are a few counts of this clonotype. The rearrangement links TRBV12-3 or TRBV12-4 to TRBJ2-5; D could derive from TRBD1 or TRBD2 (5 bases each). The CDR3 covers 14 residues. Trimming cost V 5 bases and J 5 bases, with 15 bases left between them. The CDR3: CASSPGRFRETQYF. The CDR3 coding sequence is TGTGCCAGCAGTCCGGGACGGTTTCGGGAGACCCAGTACTTC.